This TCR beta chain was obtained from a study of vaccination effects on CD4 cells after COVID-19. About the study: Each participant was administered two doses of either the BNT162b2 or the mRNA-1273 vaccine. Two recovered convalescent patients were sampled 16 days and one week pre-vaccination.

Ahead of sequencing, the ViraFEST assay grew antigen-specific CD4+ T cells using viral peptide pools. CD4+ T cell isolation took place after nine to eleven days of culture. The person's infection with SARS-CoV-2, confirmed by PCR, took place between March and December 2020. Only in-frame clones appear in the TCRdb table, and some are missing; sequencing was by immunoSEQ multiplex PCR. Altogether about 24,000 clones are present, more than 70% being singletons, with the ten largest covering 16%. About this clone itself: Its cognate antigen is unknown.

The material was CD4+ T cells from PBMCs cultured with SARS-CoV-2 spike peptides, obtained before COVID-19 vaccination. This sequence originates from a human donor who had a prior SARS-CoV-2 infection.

The CDR3 here is CASSPTGLPRHLHF. The CDR3, as DNA: TGTGCCAGCAGCCCGACAGGGCTACCCCGGCACCTCCACTTT. The V and J genes are TRBV6-5 and TRBJ1-6; 7 bases align to TRBD1. Germline trimming cut 6 bases from V and 15 bases from J; bases unmatched to any gene: 14. This CDR3 region has 14 residues. Germline CDR1 MNHEY, CDR2 SVGAGI.